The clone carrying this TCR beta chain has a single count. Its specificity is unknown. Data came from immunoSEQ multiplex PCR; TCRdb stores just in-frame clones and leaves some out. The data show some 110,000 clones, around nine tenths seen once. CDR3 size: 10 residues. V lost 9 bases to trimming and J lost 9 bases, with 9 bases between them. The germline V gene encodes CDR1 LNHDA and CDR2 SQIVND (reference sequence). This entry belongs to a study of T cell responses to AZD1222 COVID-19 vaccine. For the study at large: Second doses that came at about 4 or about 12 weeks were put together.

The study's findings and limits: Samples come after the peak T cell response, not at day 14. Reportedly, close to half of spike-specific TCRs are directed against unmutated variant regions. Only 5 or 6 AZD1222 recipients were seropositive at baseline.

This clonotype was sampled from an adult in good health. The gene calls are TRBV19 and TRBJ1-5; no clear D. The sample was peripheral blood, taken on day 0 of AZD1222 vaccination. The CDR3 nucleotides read TGTGCCAGCCACTCCGGGCCCCAGCATTTT. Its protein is CASHSGPQHF.